The 21 T cell receptor beta chains below come from one sample, sequenced in a study of blood T cell repertoires in COVID-19. TCRdb's copy holds only in-frame clones and misses some; the assay was immunoSEQ multiplex PCR. The sample has 350,000 or so clones, around 90% seen once. Sequencing used PBMCs or T cells enriched from blood (not recorded which). The receptors here all came from a woman under 40 who had recovered from COVID-19.

The chain carries TRBV2 and TRBJ1-2, with D possibly being TRBD1 (5 bases). Germline values: CDR1 SNHLY, CDR2 FYNNEI. The CDR3 runs 14 residues. V was shortened by 2 bases and J by 4 bases, with 11 bases between the two germline ends. The CDR3 DNA reads TGTGCCAGCAGTGAATTGTCAGGGATCTATGGCTACACCTTC. Its translation is CASSELSGIYGYTF.

V gene TRBV19 combines with J gene TRBJ1-4; unclear D gene. Per germline, CDR1 LNHDA and CDR2 SQIVND (reference sequence). Trimming shortened V by 5 bases and J by 2 bases, and 9 bases separated the two germline ends. The CDR3 extends over 14 amino acids. The CDR3 is CASSRPGTNEKLFF. CDR3 nucleotides: TGTGCCAGTAGTCGGCCGGGGACTAATGAAAAACTGTTTTTT.

This chain joins TRBV21-1 and TRBJ2-5; TRBD2, the table's D call, was not compared with the DNA. TRBV21-1 is shown as a pseudogene. The CDR3 spans 16 residues. CDR3 amino acids: CASSKNPSGNQETQYF. The CDR3 DNA reads as TGTGCCAGCAGCAAAAATCCTAGCGGGAATCAAGAGACCCAGTACTTC.

The chain carries TRBV5-1 and TRBJ2-5; 10 bases align to TRBD1. The CDR3 is made up of 15 amino acids. CDR1 is SGHRS, CDR2 YFSETQ, per germline. Unmatched junction bases numbered 8, after V lost 4 bases and J lost 5 bases. The CDR3 is CASSNGDRGGETQYF. The CDR3 nucleotides are TGCGCCAGCAGCAATGGGGACAGGGGAGGTGAGACCCAGTACTTC.

The chain employs TRBV7-3 and TRBJ2-1, with a possible D match to TRBD2 (6 bases). Per the germline V gene, CDR1 is SGHTA and CDR2 is FQGTGA. This CDR3 has 15 residues. Trimming shortened V by 5 bases and J by 6 bases, and 17 bases separated the two germline ends. The CDR3 protein is CASSPQGGILNEQFF. The CDR3 nucleotides read TGTGCCAGCAGCCCCCAGGGCGGGATTCTCAATGAGCAGTTCTTC.

The V gene is TRBV4-1, the J gene TRBJ2-2; 12 bases line up with TRBD2. The CDR3 sequence is 18 residues long. The V gene end was trimmed by 0 bases and the J gene end by 1 base; junction bases not matched to a gene: 3. The germline V gene encodes CDR1 MGHRA and CDR2 YSYEKL. The CDR3 DNA reads TGCGCCAGCAGCCAAGATCTGGGACTAGCGGGGAACACCGGGGAGCTGTTTTTT. This gives the protein CASSQDLGLAGNTGELFF.

This sequence joins TRBV18 and TRBJ2-7; 9 nucleotides line up with TRBD1. V shed 5 bases and J 5 bases; nucleotides not matched to a gene: 13. Germline V gene data show CDR1 as KGHSH and CDR2 as LQKENI. The CDR3 runs 16 residues. The CDR3, as DNA: TGTGCCAGCTCATCGCGATCCGGGACAGGGATCAACGAGCAGTACTTC. It translates to CASSSRSGTGINEQYF.

V and J are TRBV5-1 and TRBJ2-2; 8 bases match TRBD1. The CDR3 covers 15 residues. Trimming removed 4 bases from V and 2 bases from J; junction bases left unmatched: 4. Germline CDR1 reads SGHRS; CDR2 reads YFSETQ. CDR3 bases: TGCGCCAGCAGCAAGGACAGGGCAAACACCGGGGAGCTGTTTTTT. Translating it yields CASSKDRANTGELFF.

The CDR3 region has the DNA TGTGCCATCAGTGAGACAGGGGGCTATGGCTACACCTTC. Amino acids: CAISETGGYGYTF. This chain joins TRBV10-3 and TRBJ1-2; 8 bases fit TRBD1. Per the germline V gene, CDR1 is ENHRY and CDR2 is SYGVKD. CDR3 length: 13 residues. The V and J ends lost 2 bases and 4 bases, in that order; junction bases with no gene match: 0.

The CDR3 DNA reads TGTGCCAGCAGCTTAGAAGTGGACAGGCAAGAGACCCAGTACTTC. It is translated as CASSLEVDRQETQYF. This chain links TRBV7-9 with TRBJ2-5; 7 bases are shared with TRBD1. Losses at the gene ends were 1 base for V and 2 bases for J; bases not matched to a gene: 4. CDR1 is SEHNR, CDR2 FQNEAQ, per germline (reference sequence). The CDR3 loop spans 15 amino acids.

The rearrangement joins TRBV7-2 to TRBJ2-7; 7 nucleotides agree with TRBD2. V dropped 5 bases and J dropped 3; count of bases not matched to a gene: 4. Germline assignment: CDR1 SGHTA and CDR2 FQGNSA. This CDR3 has 13 amino acids. CDR3 sequence reads: CASSGTTYYEQYF. In DNA, the CDR3 is TGTGCCAGCAGCGGGACTACCTACTACGAGCAGTACTTC.

CDR3 residues: CASSFSGGANEQFF. As DNA, the CDR3 is TGTGCCAGCAGTTTTAGCGGGGGGGCGAATGAGCAGTTCTTC. This chain connects TRBV27 to TRBJ2-1; the match to TRBD2 covers 11 bases. V was clipped by 3 bases and J by 7 bases; unmatched bases: 2. The CDR3 has 14 residues. From germline, CDR1 is MNHEY and CDR2 SMNVEV (reference sequence).

The rearrangement joins TRBV18 to TRBJ1-6; D remains unclear. The CDR3 is 14 amino acids. V was cut by 3 bases and J by 7 bases, with 10 bases left in between. CDR1 and CDR2 (germline): KGHSH, LQKENI. DNA of the CDR3: TGTGCCAGCTCACCCGCATCTAAAAATTCACCCCTCCACTTT. This codes for CASSPASKNSPLHF.

This sequence joins TRBV4-3 and TRBJ2-4; TRBD1 matches 7 bases. From germline, CDR1 is LGHNA and CDR2 YSLEER. V shed 0 bases and J 0 bases; nucleotides not matched to a gene: 8. This CDR3 comprises 18 residues. CDR3 residues: CASSQERGGLGAKNIQYF. The CDR3 DNA follows: TGCGCCAGCAGCCAAGAGAGAGGGGGCTTGGGAGCCAAAAACATTCAGTACTTC.

The chain joins TRBV4-3 to TRBJ1-2, with 7 bases that match TRBD1. The CDR3 sequence is 14 residues long. Germline-derived CDR1 and CDR2 are LGHNA and YSLEER. V was clipped by 1 base and J by 7 bases; unmatched bases: 6. The CDR3 sequence: CASSQGEGAVGYTF. Here the CDR3 DNA reads TGCGCCAGCAGCCAAGGAGAGGGGGCCGTTGGCTACACCTTC.

This clone has only one observation. CDR3 sequence reads: CASSPGTAFTDTQYF. The CDR3 DNA is TGTGCCAGCAGCCCTGGGACAGCATTCACAGATACGCAGTATTTT. The chain couples TRBV7-3 to TRBJ2-3; 7 positions match TRBD1. The CDR3 has 15 residues. From germline, CDR1 is SGHTA and CDR2 FQGTGA. V shed 5 bases, J shed 2 bases, and the junction held 7 bases outside the gene matches.

V and J are TRBV7-9 and TRBJ2-7; 9 bases match TRBD1. This CDR3 has 18 residues. J gave up 3 bases and V 5 bases, and 17 bases lay outside the gene matches. CDR1 is SEHNR and CDR2 is FQNEAQ in the germline V gene (reference sequence). CDR3 loop: CASSPYGDRVYEDYEQYF. The CDR3 DNA follows: TGTGCCAGCAGCCCTTATGGGGACAGGGTATACGAGGACTACGAGCAGTACTTC.

This clone was seen just once. The V and J genes are TRBV3-1 (or the pseudogene TRBV3-2) and TRBJ1-5; no firm D call. The germline gives CDR1 LGHDT, CDR2 YNNKEL (reference sequence). The CDR3 loop spans 13 amino acids. The germline V and J ends were trimmed by 0 bases and 4 bases, with 4 bases remaining between them. CDR3 sequence: CASSQELNQPQHF. For the CDR3, the DNA is TGTGCCAGCAGCCAAGAACTAAATCAGCCCCAGCATTTT.

The chain employs TRBV28 and TRBJ1-1, with TRBD1 matching 9 bases. CDR1 is MDHEN and CDR2 is SYDVKM in the germline V gene. The J segment lost 0 bases and the V segment lost 6 bases, leaving 17 bases of the junction unmatched. This CDR3 is built from 19 residues. CDR3 DNA sequence: TGTGCCAGCAGCCAGGGGACAGGGCAGGGCCGCCGTATGAACACTGAAGCTTTCTTT. Its translation is CASSQGTGQGRRMNTEAFF.

This rearrangement joins TRBV27 to TRBJ2-1; TRBD2 matches at 14 bases. Germline lookup yields CDR1 MNHEY and CDR2 SMNVEV (reference sequence). The CDR3 is made up of 22 amino acids. V lost 4 bases to trimming and J lost 1 base; unmatched junction nucleotides: 18. DNA for the CDR3: TGTGCCAGCAGTTCCTCGCCGGGGAGTAGGACTAGCGGGGGGAGGTCCTACAATGAGCAGTTCTTC. It codes for CASSSSPGSRTSGGRSYNEQFF.

The chain couples TRBV7-9 to TRBJ2-5; no clear D. The CDR3 runs to 10 residues. Germline CDR1 SEHNR, CDR2 FQNEAQ (reference sequence). The ends were cut back, 6 bases at V and 3 bases at J, with 2 bases in the middle. The CDR3 loop is CASSKETQYF. CDR3 DNA: TGTGCCAGCAGTAAAGAGACCCAGTACTTC.